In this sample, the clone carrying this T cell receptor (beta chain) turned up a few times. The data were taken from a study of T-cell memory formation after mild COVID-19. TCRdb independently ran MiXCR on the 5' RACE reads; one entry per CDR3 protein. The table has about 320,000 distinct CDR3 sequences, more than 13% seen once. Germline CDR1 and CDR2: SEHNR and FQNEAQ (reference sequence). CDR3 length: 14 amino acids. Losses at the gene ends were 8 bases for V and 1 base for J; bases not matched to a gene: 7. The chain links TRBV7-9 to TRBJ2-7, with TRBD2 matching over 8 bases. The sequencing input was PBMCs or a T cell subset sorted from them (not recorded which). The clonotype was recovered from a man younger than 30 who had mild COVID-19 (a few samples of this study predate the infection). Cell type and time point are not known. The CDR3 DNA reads TGTGCCAGCGTATCGCGGGGGGATTCCTACGAGCAGTACTTC. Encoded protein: CASVSRGDSYEQYF. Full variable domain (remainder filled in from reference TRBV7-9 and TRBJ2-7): DTGVSQNPRHKITKRGQNVTFRCDPISEHNRLYWYRQTLGQGPEFLTYFQNEAQLEKSRLLSDRFSAERPKGSFSTLEIQRTEQGDSAMYLCASVSRGDSYEQYFGPGTRLTVT.